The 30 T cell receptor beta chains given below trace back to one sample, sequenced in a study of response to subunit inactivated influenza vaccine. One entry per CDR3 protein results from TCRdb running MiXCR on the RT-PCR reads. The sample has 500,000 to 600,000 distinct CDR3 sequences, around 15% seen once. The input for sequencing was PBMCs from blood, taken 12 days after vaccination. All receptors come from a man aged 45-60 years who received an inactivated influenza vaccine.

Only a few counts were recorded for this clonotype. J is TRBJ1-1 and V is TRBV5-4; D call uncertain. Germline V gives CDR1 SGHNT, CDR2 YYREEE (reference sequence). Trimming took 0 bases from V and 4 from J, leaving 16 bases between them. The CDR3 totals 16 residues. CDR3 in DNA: TGTGCCAGCAGCTTGGAGCGGTGGGTAGGAGTCACTGAAGCTTTCTTT. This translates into CASSLERWVGVTEAFF. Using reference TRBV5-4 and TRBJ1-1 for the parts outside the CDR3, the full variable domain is ETGVTQSPTHLIKTRGQQVTLRCSSQSGHNTVSWYQQALGQGPQFIFQYYREEENGRGNFPPRFSGLQFPNYSSELNVNALELDDSALYLCASSLERWVGVTEAFFGQGTRLTVV.

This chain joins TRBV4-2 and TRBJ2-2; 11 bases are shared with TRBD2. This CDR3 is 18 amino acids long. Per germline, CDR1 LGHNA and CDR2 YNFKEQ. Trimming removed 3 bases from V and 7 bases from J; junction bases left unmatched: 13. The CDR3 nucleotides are TGTGCCAGCAGCCAGGATAACCTAGCGGGGGGCACCGGCGGGGAGCTGTTTTTT. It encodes CASSQDNLAGGTGGELFF.

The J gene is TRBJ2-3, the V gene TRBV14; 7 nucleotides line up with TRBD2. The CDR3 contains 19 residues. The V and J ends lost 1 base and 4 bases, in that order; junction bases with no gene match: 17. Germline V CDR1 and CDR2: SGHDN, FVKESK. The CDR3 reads CASSQGLRSRGNYADTQYF. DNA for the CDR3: TGTGCCAGCAGCCAAGGGTTGCGATCGCGGGGGAATTACGCAGATACGCAGTATTTT.

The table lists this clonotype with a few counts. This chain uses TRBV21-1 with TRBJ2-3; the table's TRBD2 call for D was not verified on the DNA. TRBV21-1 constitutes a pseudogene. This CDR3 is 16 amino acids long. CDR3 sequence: CASSKYEASGTDTQYF. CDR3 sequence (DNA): TGTGCCAGCAGCAAATACGAGGCTAGCGGGACAGATACGCAGTATTTT.

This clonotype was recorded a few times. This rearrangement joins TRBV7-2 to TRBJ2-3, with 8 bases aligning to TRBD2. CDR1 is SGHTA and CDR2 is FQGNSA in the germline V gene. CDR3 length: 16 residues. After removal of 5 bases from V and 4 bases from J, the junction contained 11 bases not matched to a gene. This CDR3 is CASSPGGGPRADTQYF. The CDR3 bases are TGTGCCAGCAGCCCCGGGGGGGGGCCTCGAGCAGATACGCAGTATTTT.

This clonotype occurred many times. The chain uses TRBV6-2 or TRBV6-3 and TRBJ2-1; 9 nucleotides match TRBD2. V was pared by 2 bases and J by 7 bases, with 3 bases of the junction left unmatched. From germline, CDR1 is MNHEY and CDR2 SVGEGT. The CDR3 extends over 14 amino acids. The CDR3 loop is CASSYTAGGNEQFF. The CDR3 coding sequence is TGTGCCAGCAGTTACACGGCGGGAGGGAATGAGCAGTTCTTC.

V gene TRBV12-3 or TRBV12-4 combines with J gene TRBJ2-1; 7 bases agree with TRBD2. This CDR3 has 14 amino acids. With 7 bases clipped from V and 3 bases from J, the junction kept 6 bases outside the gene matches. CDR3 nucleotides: TGTGCCAGCAAGTCGGGGGGATACTACAATGAGCAGTTCTTC. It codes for CASKSGGYYNEQFF.

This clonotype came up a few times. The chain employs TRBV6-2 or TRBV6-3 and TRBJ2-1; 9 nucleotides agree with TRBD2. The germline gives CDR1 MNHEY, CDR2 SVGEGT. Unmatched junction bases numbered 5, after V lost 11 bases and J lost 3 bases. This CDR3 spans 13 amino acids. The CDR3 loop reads CAASGGHYNEQFF. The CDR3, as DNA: TGTGCCGCAAGCGGGGGGCACTACAATGAGCAGTTCTTC.

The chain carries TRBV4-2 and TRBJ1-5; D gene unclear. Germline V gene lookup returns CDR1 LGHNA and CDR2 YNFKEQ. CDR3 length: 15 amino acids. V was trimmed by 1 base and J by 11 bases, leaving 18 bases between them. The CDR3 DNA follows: TGTGCCAGCAGCCAAGGTGGACCATCAGGAACGACCCAGCATTTT. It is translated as CASSQGGPSGTTQHF.

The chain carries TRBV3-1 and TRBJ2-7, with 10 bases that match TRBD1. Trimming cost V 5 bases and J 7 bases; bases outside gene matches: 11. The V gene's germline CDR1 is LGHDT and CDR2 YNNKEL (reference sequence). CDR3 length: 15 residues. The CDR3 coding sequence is TGTGCCAGCAGCGGCCGGGACAGGGGAATTGGGGAGCAGTACTTC. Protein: CASSGRDRGIGEQYF.

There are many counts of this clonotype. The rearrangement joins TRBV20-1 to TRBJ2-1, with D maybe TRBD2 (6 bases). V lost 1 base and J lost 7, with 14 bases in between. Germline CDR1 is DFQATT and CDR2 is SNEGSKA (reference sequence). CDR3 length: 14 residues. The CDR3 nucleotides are TGCAGTGCTAGAGTTAACGGGAGACCGAATGAGCAGTTCTTC. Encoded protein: CSARVNGRPNEQFF.

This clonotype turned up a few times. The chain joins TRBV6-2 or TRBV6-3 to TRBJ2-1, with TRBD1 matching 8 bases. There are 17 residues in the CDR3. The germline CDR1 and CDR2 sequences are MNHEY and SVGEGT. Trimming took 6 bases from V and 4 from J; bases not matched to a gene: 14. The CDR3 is CASRYPSRQGNYNEQFF. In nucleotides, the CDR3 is TGTGCCAGCAGATATCCCTCCAGACAGGGGAATTACAATGAGCAGTTCTTC.

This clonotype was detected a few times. CDR3 region: CATSAPGGGGETQYF. CDR3 DNA sequence: TGTGCCACCAGCGCACCAGGGGGCGGTGGAGAGACCCAGTACTTC. The chain is built from TRBV15 and TRBJ2-5; TRBD1 aligns across 8 bases. This CDR3 spans 15 amino acids. CDR1 is LNHNV and CDR2 is YYDKDF in the germline V gene (reference sequence). J was trimmed by 4 bases and V by 5 bases; bases with no gene match: 9.

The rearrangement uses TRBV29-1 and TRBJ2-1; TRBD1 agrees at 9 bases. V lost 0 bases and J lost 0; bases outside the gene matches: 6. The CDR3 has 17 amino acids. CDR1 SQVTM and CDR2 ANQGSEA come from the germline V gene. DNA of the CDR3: TGCAGCGTTGAAGATCTTCGGGACAGGGTCTCCTACAATGAGCAGTTCTTC. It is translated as CSVEDLRDRVSYNEQFF.

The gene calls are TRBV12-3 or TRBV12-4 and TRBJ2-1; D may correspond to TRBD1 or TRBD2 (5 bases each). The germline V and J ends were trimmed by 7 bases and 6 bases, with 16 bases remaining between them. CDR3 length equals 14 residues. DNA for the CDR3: TGTGCCAGCAACCCCGGGACCAACGCCAATGAGCAGTTCTTC. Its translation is CASNPGTNANEQFF.

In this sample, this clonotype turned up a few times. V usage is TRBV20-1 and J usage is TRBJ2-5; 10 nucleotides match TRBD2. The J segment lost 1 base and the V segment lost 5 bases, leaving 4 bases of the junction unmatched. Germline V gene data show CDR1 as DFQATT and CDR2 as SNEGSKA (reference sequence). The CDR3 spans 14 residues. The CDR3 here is CSAAGTSAQETQYF. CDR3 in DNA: TGCAGTGCTGCCGGGACTAGCGCCCAAGAGACCCAGTACTTC.

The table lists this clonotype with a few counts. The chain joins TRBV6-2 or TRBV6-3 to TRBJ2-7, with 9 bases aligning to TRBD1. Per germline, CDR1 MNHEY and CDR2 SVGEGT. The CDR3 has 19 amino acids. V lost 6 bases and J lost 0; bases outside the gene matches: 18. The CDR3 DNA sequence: TGTGCCAGCAGCCCTCTTGGGGGCACAGGGGGCCTCCTCTCCTACGAGCAGTACTTC. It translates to CASSPLGGTGGLLSYEQYF.

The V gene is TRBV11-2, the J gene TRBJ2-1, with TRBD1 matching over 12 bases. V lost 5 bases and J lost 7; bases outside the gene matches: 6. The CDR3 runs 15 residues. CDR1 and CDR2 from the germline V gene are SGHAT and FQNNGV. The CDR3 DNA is TGTGCCAGCAGCGCCCCGGGACAGGGGGCGAATGAGCAGTTCTTC. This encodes CASSAPGQGANEQFF.

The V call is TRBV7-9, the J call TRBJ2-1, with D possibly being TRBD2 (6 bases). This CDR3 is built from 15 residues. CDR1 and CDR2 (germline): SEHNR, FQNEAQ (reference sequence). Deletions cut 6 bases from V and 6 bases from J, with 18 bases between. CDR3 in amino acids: CASRSGTLAGNEQFF. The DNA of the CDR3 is TGTGCCAGCAGGTCCGGGACTCTCGCCGGCAATGAGCAGTTCTTC. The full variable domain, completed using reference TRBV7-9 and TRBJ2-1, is DTGVSQNPRHKITKRGQNVTFRCDPISEHNRLYWYRQTLGQGPEFLTYFQNEAQLEKSRLLSDRFSAERPKGSFSTLEIQRTEQGDSAMYLCASRSGTLAGNEQFFGPGTRLTVL.

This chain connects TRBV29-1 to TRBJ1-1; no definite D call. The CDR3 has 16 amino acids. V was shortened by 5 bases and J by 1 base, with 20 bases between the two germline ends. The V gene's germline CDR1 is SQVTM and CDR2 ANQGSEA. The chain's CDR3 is CSVWSEGRVPNTEAFF. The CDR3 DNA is TGCAGCGTTTGGTCAGAAGGGAGGGTTCCGAACACTGAAGCTTTCTTT.

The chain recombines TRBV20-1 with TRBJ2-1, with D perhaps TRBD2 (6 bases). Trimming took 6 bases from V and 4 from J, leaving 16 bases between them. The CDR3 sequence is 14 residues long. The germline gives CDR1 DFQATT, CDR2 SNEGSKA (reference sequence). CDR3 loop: CSARGLHGYNEQFF. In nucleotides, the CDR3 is TGCAGTGCGAGGGGACTCCACGGATACAATGAGCAGTTCTTC.

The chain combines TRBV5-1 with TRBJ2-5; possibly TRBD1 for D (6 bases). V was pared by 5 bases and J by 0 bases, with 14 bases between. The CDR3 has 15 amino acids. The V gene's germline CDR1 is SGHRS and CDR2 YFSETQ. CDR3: CASRSTGTYQETQYF. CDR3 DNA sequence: TGCGCCAGCAGAAGTACAGGGACGTACCAAGAGACCCAGTACTTC. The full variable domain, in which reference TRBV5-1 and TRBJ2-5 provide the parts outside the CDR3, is KAGVTQTPRYLIKTRGQQVTLSCSPISGHRSVSWYQQTPGQGLQFLFEYFSETQRNKGNFPGRFSGRQFSNSRSEMNVSTLELGDSALYLCASRSTGTYQETQYFGPGTRLLVL.

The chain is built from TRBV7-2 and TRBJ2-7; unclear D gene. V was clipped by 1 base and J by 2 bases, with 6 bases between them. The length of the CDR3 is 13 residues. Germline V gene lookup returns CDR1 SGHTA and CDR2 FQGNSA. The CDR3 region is CASSLGAPYEQYF. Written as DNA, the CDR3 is TGTGCCAGCAGCTTAGGAGCCCCCTACGAGCAGTACTTC.

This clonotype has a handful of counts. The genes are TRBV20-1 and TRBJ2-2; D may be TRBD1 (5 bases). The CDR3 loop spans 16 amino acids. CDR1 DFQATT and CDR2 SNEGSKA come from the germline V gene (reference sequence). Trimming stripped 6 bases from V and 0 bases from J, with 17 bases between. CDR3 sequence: CSATQGNQANTGELFF. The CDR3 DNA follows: TGCAGTGCCACTCAGGGTAATCAGGCGAACACCGGGGAGCTGTTTTTT.

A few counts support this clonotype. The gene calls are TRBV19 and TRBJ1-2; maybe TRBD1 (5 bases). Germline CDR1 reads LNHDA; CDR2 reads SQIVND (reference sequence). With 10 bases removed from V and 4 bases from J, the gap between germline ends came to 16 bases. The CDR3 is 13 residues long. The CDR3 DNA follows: TGTGCCACTGATGGAGGGGTCGGCTATGGCTACACCTTC. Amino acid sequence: CATDGGVGYGYTF.

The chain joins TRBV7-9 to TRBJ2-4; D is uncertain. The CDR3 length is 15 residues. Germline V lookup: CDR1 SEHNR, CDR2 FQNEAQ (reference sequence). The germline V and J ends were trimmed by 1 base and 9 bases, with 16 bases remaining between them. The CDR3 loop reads CASSLEGPPLVIQYF. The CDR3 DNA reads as TGTGCCAGCAGCTTAGAAGGCCCCCCATTAGTCATTCAGTACTTC. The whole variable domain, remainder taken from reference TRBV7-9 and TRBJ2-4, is DTGVSQNPRHKITKRGQNVTFRCDPISEHNRLYWYRQTLGQGPEFLTYFQNEAQLEKSRLLSDRFSAERPKGSFSTLEIQRTEQGDSAMYLCASSLEGPPLVIQYFGAGTRLSVL.

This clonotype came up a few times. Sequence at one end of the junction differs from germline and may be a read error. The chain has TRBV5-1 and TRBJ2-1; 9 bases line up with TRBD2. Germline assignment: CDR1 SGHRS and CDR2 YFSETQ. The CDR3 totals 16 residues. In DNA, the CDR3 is TGCGCCAGCAGTTTGGTAGCGGGAGTGTCCTACAATGAGCAGTTCTTC. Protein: CASSLVAGVSYNEQFF.

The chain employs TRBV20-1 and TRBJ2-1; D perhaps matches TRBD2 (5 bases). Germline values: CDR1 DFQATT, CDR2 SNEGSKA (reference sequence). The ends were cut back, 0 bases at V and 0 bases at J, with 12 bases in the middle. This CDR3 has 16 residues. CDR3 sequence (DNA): TGCAGTGCTAGAGATTCCGGGAAGAGCTCCTACAATGAGCAGTTCTTC. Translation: CSARDSGKSSYNEQFF.

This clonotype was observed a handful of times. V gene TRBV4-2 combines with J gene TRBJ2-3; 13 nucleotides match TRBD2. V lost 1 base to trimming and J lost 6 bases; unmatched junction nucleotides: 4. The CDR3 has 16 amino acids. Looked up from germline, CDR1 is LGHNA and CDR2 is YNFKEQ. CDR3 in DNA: TGTGCCAGCAGCCAAGGGACTAGCGGGAGTTTGGATACGCAGTATTTT. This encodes CASSQGTSGSLDTQYF.

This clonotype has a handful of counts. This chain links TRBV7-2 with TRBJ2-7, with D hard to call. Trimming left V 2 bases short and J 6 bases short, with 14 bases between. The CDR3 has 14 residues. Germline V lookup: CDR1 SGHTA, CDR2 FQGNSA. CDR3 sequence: CASSLSTTGFEQYF. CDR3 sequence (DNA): TGTGCCAGCAGCTTATCAACAACGGGTTTCGAGCAGTACTTC.